This TCR beta chain was found in a study of blood T cell repertoires in COVID-19 (dated by TCRdb to the early 2020s). Regarding the study in general: Collaborator samples came from the United States, Italy and Spain and covered acute and convalescent phases of COVID-19. The material from the prospective study consisted of cDNA or gDNA derived from T cells, B-cell-depleted T cells, or PBMCs. The dataset comprised deeply sampled blood TCRbeta repertoires from subjects exposed to, actively infected with, or recovered from COVID-19. The repertoires were made available in a free public database intended to serve as a resource for research on the immune response to SARS-CoV-2. Samples came from the ongoing ImmuneRACE study (first 160 participants) plus 1,254 subjects from 6 global collaborators. A de-identified subject ID, COVID-19 status, age in years and sex were almost always included in the sample metadata. Where HLA class I and class II types were available, the types were taken from metadata supplied by the sample provider, not from assay-based typing.

Trimming at the junction amounts to 2 bases on V and 4 bases on J, and the germline ends lie 9 bases apart. CDR3 length: 13 amino acids, cysteine to phenylalanine. The sequence is cut down to CDR3 DNA, 39 bases in frame from base 1. One collaborating source in Seattle enrolled patients during active infection and followed them longitudinally through the course of disease. Each collaborating institution followed its own protocols to collect whole blood in K2EDTA tubes. For TCRbeta analysis, collaborator samples were shipped as frozen whole blood, as isolated PBMCs, or as DNA extracted from either sample type. TCRbeta CDR3 regions were amplified from genomic DNA by means of the immunoSEQ Assay, a bias-controlled multiplex PCR. Processing in the source paper ran as follows. The number of nucleated cells in each sample was estimated by amplification of reference gene primers within the assay. To quantify the absolute abundance of each unique TCRbeta CDR3 rearrangement, sequence reads were collapsed and filtered. For each sample, productive Simpson clonality was calculated as the square root of Simpson's diversity index across productive rearrangements. Not all clones reach the TCRdb copy of this immuneACCESS table, which keeps in-frame sequences only. Checked studies attribute under half of the gap to unresolved V genes and leave the rest unexplained. Clone size and the V and J calls come from that table; the DNA yielded D and trimming. The sample table lists around 470,000 clones, about 88% of them with a count of one. In total, the top ten clones hold around 0.9% of the sample.

On this clone: This clone's antigen is unknown. No base quality values were provided; no much bigger clone lies one nucleotide off. Other DNA sequences in the sample encode the same CDR3.

General findings and caveats noted by the study authors: How much clinical and demographic metadata was included differed by source and by participant, and the metadata was provided uncurated.

Sequencing input: peripheral blood. This receptor was identified in a man aged 18-30 years with COVID-19, enrolled during active disease. The rearranged segments are TRBV12-3 or TRBV12-4 and TRBJ2-7; a tentative D match to TRBD1 spans 6 bases. The nucleotides read TGTGCCAGCAGTTTAACAGGGCCGTACGAGCAGTACTTC. Its product reads: CASSLTGPYEQYF.